This T cell receptor beta chain comes out of a study of blood T cell repertoires in COVID-19. Overall study: Acute-phase and convalescent COVID-19 samples originated in the United States, Italy and Spain. T cells, B-cell-depleted T cells, or PBMCs provided the cDNA or gDNA that served as material.

Original handling: Using reference gene primer amplification, nucleated cell counts were estimated. Some clones are missing from TCRdb's copy, which holds only in-frame ones; the method was immunoSEQ multiplex PCR. V and J calls and clone size are copied from that table; D and trimming were computed from the DNA. The repertoire consists of 140,000 or so clones, with over 70% occurring once and the leading ten covering roughly 8.7%. CDR3 size: 15 residues. J lost 5 bases, V lost 3 bases, and 2 bases had no gene match. In germline, CDR1 is SGHAT, CDR2 FQDESV (reference sequence). This chain links TRBV11-1 with TRBJ1-4, with 11 bases matching TRBD1. This clonotype was sampled from a man between 50 and 59 years old with active or convalescent COVID-19. The specimen was peripheral blood. CDR3 DNA sequence: TGTGCCAGCAGCTTCGGGACAGGGGGAAATGAAAAACTGTTTTTT. As protein: CASSFGTGGNEKLFF.